The text below deals with one T cell receptor beta chain. This specimen comes from a study of blood T cell repertoires in COVID-19. Study context: Samples came from the United States, Italy and Spain, spanning acute and convalescent COVID-19. T cells, B-cell-depleted T cells, or PBMCs provided the cDNA or gDNA that served as material.

With 3 bases removed from V and 3 bases from J, the gap between germline ends came to 11 bases. The CDR3 length is 14 residues. Germline loops: CDR1 LGHDT, CDR2 YNNKEL (reference sequence). In the original workflow: Quantification of nucleated cells was approximated via reference gene primer amplification. The protocol was immunoSEQ multiplex PCR, while the TCRdb copy is restricted to in-frame clones and leaves out a portion. For V, J and clone size, that table is used; D and trimming come from the DNA. This table has approximately 76,000 clones, roughly 86% appearing once. This clonotype was obtained from a woman between 55 and 75 years old with acute or convalescent COVID-19. The rearrangement links TRBV3-1 (or the pseudogene TRBV3-2) to TRBJ1-1; weak D call: TRBD1 (5 bases). Sequenced sample: peripheral blood. The CDR3 nucleotides read TGTGCCAGCAGCCAGGGGTGGGGGGACACTGAAGCTTTCTTT. It is translated as CASSQGWGDTEAFF.